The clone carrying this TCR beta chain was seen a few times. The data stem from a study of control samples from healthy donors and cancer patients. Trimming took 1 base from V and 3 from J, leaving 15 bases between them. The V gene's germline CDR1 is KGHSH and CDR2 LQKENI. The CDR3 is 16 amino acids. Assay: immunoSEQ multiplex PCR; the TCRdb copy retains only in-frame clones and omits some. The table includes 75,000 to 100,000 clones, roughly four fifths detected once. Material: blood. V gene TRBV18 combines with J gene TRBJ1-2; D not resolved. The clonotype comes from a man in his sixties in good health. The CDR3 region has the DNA TGTGCCAGCTCACCACTCGGACGGGGTCTGGACTATGGCTACACCTTC. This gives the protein CASSPLGRGLDYGYTF.